These T cell receptor beta chains were read from a single sample in a study of T cells in Graves' hyperthyroidism and ophthalmopathy. TCRdb processed the multiplex PCR reads anew with MiXCR; each CDR3 protein has one entry. The sample lists 200,000 to 250,000 distinct CDR3 sequences, approximately 25% occurring once. Sequenced input: blood. The receptors here all came from a woman aged 40-49 years with Graves' ophthalmopathy. Each CDR3 is given with its conserved first and last residue. The order of the fields is V gene, D gene, clone size, J gene, CDR3 protein, CDR3 DNA. The D gene is left open where the match is weak. Size is omitted from some rows. Given values are once, few, many or a class for expanded clones.

>TRBV29-1|TRBD1|NA|TRBJ2-7
CSVEETRTGSEQYF
TGCAGCGTTGAGGAGACTCGGACAGGGTCCGAGCAGTACTTC
>TRBV7-3|NA|many|TRBJ1-1
CASSLSDLNTEAFF
TGTGCCAGCAGCTTATCCGATTTGAACACTGAAGCTTTCTTT
>TRBV6-1|TRBD2|once|TRBJ2-7
CASSPTSGSAYEQYF
TGTGCCAGCAGCCCCACTAGCGGGTCTGCCTACGAGCAGTACTTC
>TRBV12-3/TRBV12-4|TRBD2|NA|TRBJ2-2
CASRRDIAGVPGELFF
TGTGCCAGCAGGAGAGACATAGCGGGAGTTCCCGGGGAGCTGTTTTTT
>TRBV7-2|NA|many|TRBJ1-2
CASSGTDNYGYTF
TGTGCCAGCAGCGGGACTGATAACTATGGCTACACCTTC
>TRBV15|TRBD2|many|TRBJ2-5
CATSLGLAGLETQYF
TGTGCCACCAGTTTGGGACTAGCGGGATTAGAGACCCAGTACTTC
>TRBV28|TRBD1|many|TRBJ1-1
CASSLIGTGDTEAFF
TGTGCCAGCAGTTTAATTGGGACAGGGGACACTGAAGCTTTCTTT
>TRBV5-1|TRBD2|many|TRBJ2-7
CASSQTGGGYEQYF
TGCGCCAGCAGCCAAACGGGAGGGGGCTACGAGCAGTACTTC
>TRBV6-2/TRBV6-3|TRBD1|many|TRBJ2-7
CASSYRGHYEQYF
TGTGCCAGCAGTTACAGGGGGCACTACGAGCAGTACTTC
>TRBV20-1|NA|NA|TRBJ2-5
CSARGGRETQYF
TGCAGTGCCAGGGGCGGTCGGGAGACCCAGTACTTC
>TRBV27|TRBD1|many|TRBJ1-5
CASTSTGGGNQPQHF
TGTGCCAGCACCTCGACAGGGGGAGGCAATCAGCCCCAGCATTTT
>TRBV3-1|TRBD1|NA|TRBJ1-2
CASSQTLGQGRFYGYTF
TGTGCCAGCAGCCAAACCTTAGGACAGGGTCGGTTCTATGGCTACACCTTC
>TRBV6-2/TRBV6-3|NA|once|TRBJ1-5
CASSYFTQPQHF
TGTGCCAGCAGTTACTTCACTCAGCCCCAGCATTTT
>TRBV12-3/TRBV12-4|TRBD1|many|TRBJ2-7
CASSLGGAVQYF
TGTGCCAGCAGCCTAGGGGGCGCGGTGCAGTACTTC
>TRBV12-3/TRBV12-4|TRBD1|many|TRBJ1-5
CASRMGQSNQPQHF
TGTGCCAGCAGAATGGGACAGAGCAATCAGCCCCAGCATTTT
>TRBV6-2/TRBV6-3|NA|NA|TRBJ2-7
CASSYTTGAGSSYEQYF
TGTGCCAGCAGTTACACCACCGGGGCGGGGTCCTCCTACGAGCAGTACTTC
>TRBV7-8|NA|NA|TRBJ2-2
CASSLVVFAVNTGELFF
TGTGCCAGCAGCTTAGTAGTTTTTGCAGTGAACACCGGGGAGCTGTTTTTT
>TRBV9|NA|few|TRBJ2-7
CASSPRGDGMAYEQYF
TGTGCCAGCAGCCCTCGGGGCGACGGGATGGCCTACGAGCAGTACTTC
>TRBV27|NA|NA|TRBJ2-7
CASSTGPIHEQYF
TGTGCCAGCAGCACCGGTCCCATCCACGAGCAGTACTTC
>TRBV5-1|NA|many|TRBJ2-7
CASSLGLSRAYEQYF
TGCGCCAGCAGCTTGGGGTTATCCAGGGCCTACGAGCAGTACTTC
>TRBV19|NA|NA|TRBJ1-2
CASSIRERGYTF
TGTGCCAGTAGTATCAGGGAACGTGGCTACACCTTC
>TRBV19|NA|NA|TRBJ2-5
CASNMGRGSQETQYF
TGTGCCAGTAACATGGGGAGGGGGAGCCAAGAGACCCAGTACTTC
>TRBV6-1|NA|many|TRBJ2-5
CASIKGEGLETQYF
TGTGCCAGCATCAAGGGAGAGGGTTTAGAGACCCAGTACTTC
>TRBV28|NA|many|TRBJ2-3
CASSLGPSEYF
TGTGCCAGCAGTTTAGGACCCTCGGAGTATTTT
>TRBV27|NA|many|TRBJ2-7
CASRSQGGAYEQYF
TGTGCCAGCAGATCCCAGGGGGGAGCCTACGAGCAGTACTTC
>TRBV18|TRBD1|many|TRBJ2-7
CASSRDRGNEQYF
TGTGCCAGCTCTCGGGACAGGGGAAACGAGCAGTACTTC
>TRBV30|NA|many|TRBJ2-5
CAWSVYFGQETQYF
TGTGCCTGGAGTGTGTACTTCGGCCAAGAGACCCAGTACTTC
>TRBV5-1|NA|few|TRBJ1-1
CASSLYPGAEAFF
TGCGCCAGCAGCTTGTATCCGGGGGCTGAAGCTTTCTTT
>TRBV12-5|TRBD1|NA|TRBJ2-7
CASGSGTGQPYEQYF
TGTGCTAGTGGTTCCGGGACAGGGCAACCCTACGAGCAGTACTTC
>TRBV13|NA|many|TRBJ1-2
CASRSDSNYGYTF
TGTGCCAGCAGATCGGACAGTAACTATGGCTACACCTTC
>TRBV7-3|TRBD2|many|TRBJ2-3
CASSLLAGGRTDTQYF
TGTGCCAGCAGCTTACTAGCGGGAGGGCGAACAGATACGCAGTATTTT
>TRBV2|NA|few|TRBJ1-3
CASSEWGNYGNTIYF
TGTGCCAGCAGTGAATGGGGGAACTATGGAAACACCATATATTTT
>TRBV3-1|TRBD2|many|TRBJ2-5
CASSPPPRLAGGETQYF
TGTGCCAGCAGCCCTCCCCCGCGACTAGCGGGAGGTGAGACCCAGTACTTC
>TRBV11-1|NA|many|TRBJ1-2
CASRPQQGSNYGYTF
TGTGCCAGCAGACCACAACAGGGCTCGAACTATGGCTACACCTTC
>TRBV20-1|TRBD1|many|TRBJ1-1
CSAVTGGAETEAFF
TGCAGTGCTGTCACAGGGGGCGCTGAGACTGAAGCTTTCTTT
>TRBV12-3/TRBV12-4|TRBD2|few|TRBJ2-7
CASSWTSGGYEQYF
TGTGCCAGCAGTTGGACTAGCGGGGGCTACGAGCAGTACTTC
>TRBV28|TRBD2|NA|TRBJ2-5
CASLEAGGRDETQYF
TGTGCCAGCCTCGAAGCGGGGGGGCGGGATGAGACCCAGTACTTC
>TRBV6-1|NA|few|TRBJ1-2
CATNGDRNYGYTF
TGTGCCACCAACGGCGACCGAAACTATGGCTACACCTTC
>TRBV12-3/TRBV12-4|TRBD2|many|TRBJ2-7
CASSPGEWTSGDYYEQYF
TGTGCCAGCAGCCCGGGAGAATGGACTAGCGGGGATTACTACGAGCAGTACTTC
>TRBV4-1|NA|once|TRBJ1-5
CASSKGWDQPQHF
TGCGCCAGTTCAAAGGGGTGGGATCAGCCCCAGCATTTT
>TRBV7-8|NA|many|TRBJ2-2
CASSSGAGTGELFF
TGTGCCAGCAGCTCAGGGGCGGGGACCGGGGAGCTGTTTTTT
>TRBV6-4|TRBD2|NA|TRBJ2-5
CASSETSGRGETQYF
TGTGCCAGCAGTGAAACTAGCGGGAGGGGCGAGACCCAGTACTTC
>TRBV9|NA|NA|TRBJ2-2
CASSPQGFGGELFF
TGTGCCAGCAGCCCCCAGGGGTTCGGCGGGGAGCTGTTTTTT
>TRBV6-2/TRBV6-3|TRBD1|NA|TRBJ1-1
CASSYSISWDSYTEAFF
TGTGCCAGCAGTTACTCGATAAGTTGGGACAGCTACACTGAAGCTTTCTTT
>TRBV19|TRBD1|many|TRBJ1-1
CASSTGQGMNTEAFF
TGTGCCAGTAGTACGGGACAGGGTATGAACACTGAAGCTTTCTTT
>TRBV7-2|NA|NA|TRBJ2-5
CASSPAWGGQGTQYF
TGTGCCAGCAGTCCTGCTTGGGGGGGGCAAGGGACCCAGTACTTC
>TRBV5-1|TRBD1|NA|TRBJ1-5
CASSESGQGNQPQHF
TGCGCCAGCAGCGAATCAGGACAGGGAAATCAGCCCCAGCATTTT
>TRBV29-1|NA|NA|TRBJ2-7
CSVEDLSRGYEQYF
TGCAGCGTTGAAGATCTCAGCAGGGGCTACGAGCAGTACTTC
>TRBV6-5|NA|NA|TRBJ1-1
CASSFRAFGMNTEAFF
TGTGCCAGCAGTTTCAGGGCCTTCGGGATGAACACTGAAGCTTTCTTT
>TRBV27|NA|many|TRBJ2-2
CASGRTQNTGELFF
TGTGCCAGCGGGAGGACTCAGAACACCGGGGAGCTGTTTTTT
>TRBV28|NA|many|TRBJ1-5
CASSFLDQPQHF
TGTGCCAGCAGTTTTCTCGATCAGCCCCAGCATTTT
>TRBV6-1|NA|few|TRBJ1-6
CASSGGASSLAPLHF
TGTGCCAGCAGTGGGGGCGCGTCTAGTTTGGCACCCCTCCACTTT
>TRBV11-1|TRBD1|many|TRBJ2-7
CASSLITGVLTDEQYF
TGTGCCAGCAGCTTAATAACAGGGGTCCTAACCGACGAGCAGTACTTC
>TRBV6-5|NA|many|TRBJ2-4
CATYLRAGNIQYF
TGTGCCACCTACTTAAGGGCGGGAAACATTCAGTACTTC
>TRBV6-2/TRBV6-3|TRBD2|many|TRBJ2-5
CASSYLAGVGETQYF
TGTGCCAGCAGTTACCTAGCGGGAGTCGGGGAGACCCAGTACTTC
>TRBV20-1|TRBD2|many|TRBJ2-5
CSARAGGQETQYF
TGCAGTGCCAGGGCGGGAGGCCAAGAGACCCAGTACTTC
>TRBV13|NA|NA|TRBJ2-7
CASSPFSDSSYEQYF
TGTGCCAGCAGCCCCTTCTCGGATTCCTCCTACGAGCAGTACTTC
>TRBV6-5|NA|NA|TRBJ2-7
CASLTRVERVIYEQYF
TGTGCCAGCCTGACACGAGTAGAGAGGGTCATCTACGAGCAGTACTTC
>TRBV6-1|NA|many|TRBJ2-7
CASRGRDYEQYF
TGTGCCAGCAGGGGTAGGGACTACGAGCAGTACTTC
>TRBV2|NA|many|TRBJ1-5
CASSTRDSRQPQHF
TGTGCCAGCAGTACCCGGGACTCGAGGCAGCCCCAGCATTTT